This TCR beta chain was sequenced in a study of T cells after somatic rescue of genetic block. This table comes from immunoSEQ multiplex PCR, and its TCRdb copy is limited to in-frame clones, with some not included. The sample records roughly 67,000 clones, roughly 90% being singletons. Germline CDR1 reads MNHEY; CDR2 reads SVGAGI. This CDR3 is built from 15 residues. V lost 4 bases, J lost 2 bases, and 15 bases lay in between. The clonotype comes from a middle-aged man. The chain carries TRBV6-5 and TRBJ2-7, with D possibly TRBD2 on 6 matching bases. Source material: peripheral blood mononuclear cells (PBMCs). The CDR3 is CASSSLSGVAYEQYF. The CDR3 bases are TGTGCCAGCAGTTCCTTATCGGGAGTCGCCTACGAGCAGTACTTC.